Listed here are 8 T cell receptor beta chains from one sample, sequenced in a study of beta chain features in type 1 diabetes (dated by TCRdb to the late 2010s). Receptors were amplified or captured by the immunoSEQ multiplex PCR assay. The entire isolated RNA was reverse transcribed using the High Capacity cDNA Reverse Transcription Kit, and thus expressed TCRB transcripts were sequenced. Held by TCRdb, this immuneACCESS table contains in-frame sequences only and omits some clones. Under half of the omission traces to an unresolved V gene where checked; the cause of the rest is unknown. Here the sample has hundreds of thousands of clones; over 25% occur a single time. The ten biggest clones cover 0.06% to 0.07% of the sample. The sequencing input was naive CD4+ T cells from blood. The cell subset or site label corresponds to: true naive CD4+ T cells. The receptors come from a man between 18 and 35 years old in good health.

This chain uses TRBV21-1 with TRBJ1-2. TRBV21-1 is reported as a pseudogene. This CDR3 comprises 14 residues. The CDR3: CASSKRPWRNGYTF. The CDR3 DNA reads as TGTGCCAGCAGCAAACGCCCGTGGCGGAACGGCTACACCTTC.

This chain links TRBV25-1 with TRBJ2-7; TRBD1 is a possible D gene (6 bases). V was cut by 6 bases and J by 3 bases, with 12 bases left in between. CDR1 is MGHDK and CDR2 is SYGVNS in the germline V gene. CDR3 size: 13 residues. The CDR3 loop is CASSRGFDYEQYF. In DNA form, the CDR3 reads TGTGCCAGCAGCAGGGGCTTTGACTACGAGCAGTACTTC.

The V call is TRBV6-6, the J call TRBJ2-3, with D maybe TRBD1 (6 bases). The CDR3 consists of 16 residues. CDR1 and CDR2 from the germline V gene are MNHNY and SVGAGI (reference sequence). The germline V and J ends were trimmed by 5 bases and 0 bases, with 15 bases remaining between them. The CDR3 nucleotides are TGTGCCAGCAGTCCCGGACAGACTACTAGCACAGATACGCAGTATTTT. Its protein product is CASSPGQTTSTDTQYF.

The V and J genes are TRBV29-1 and TRBJ1-4; D call uncertain. The CDR3 length is 14 residues. The germline V gene has CDR1 SQVTM and CDR2 ANQGSEA. Trimming shortened V by 1 base and J by 8 bases, and 14 bases separated the two germline ends. CDR3 sequence: CSVEGLGLGEKLFF. The CDR3 DNA is TGCAGCGTTGAAGGTCTGGGGTTGGGGGAAAAACTGTTTTTT.

The gene calls are TRBV6-6 and TRBJ1-2, with 7 bases that match TRBD1. The V gene end was trimmed by 2 bases and the J gene end by 7 bases; junction bases not matched to a gene: 7. Germline assignment: CDR1 MNHNY and CDR2 SVGAGI (reference sequence). This CDR3 has 14 amino acids. CDR3: CASSYRGRGSGYTF. The CDR3 nucleotides are TGTGCCAGCAGTTACAGGGGGCGTGGGAGTGGCTACACCTTC.

This chain connects TRBV29-1 to TRBJ2-1, with 7 bases that match TRBD2. From germline, CDR1 is SQVTM and CDR2 ANQGSEA. V shed 0 bases, J shed 1 base, and the junction held 6 bases outside the gene matches. CDR3 length: 16 amino acids. The CDR3 nucleotides read TGCAGCGTTGAAGATCGGCTAGCGGCTTCCTACAATGAGCAGTTCTTC. It is translated as CSVEDRLAASYNEQFF.

The V call is TRBV7-9, the J call TRBJ2-5; TRBD2 matches at 9 bases. Unmatched junction bases numbered 10, after V lost 7 bases and J lost 4 bases. The germline CDR1 and CDR2 sequences are SEHNR and FQNEAQ (reference sequence). CDR3 length: 15 residues. CDR3 sequence reads: CASTRVAGEGETQYF. In nucleotides, the CDR3 is TGTGCCAGCACCAGGGTAGCGGGAGAGGGAGAGACCCAGTACTTC.

The V call is TRBV2, the J call TRBJ1-2; D unresolved. V lost 4 bases and J lost 2, with 5 bases in between. Per the germline V gene, CDR1 is SNHLY and CDR2 is FYNNEI. CDR3 length: 12 amino acids. The CDR3 here is CASSGRNYGYTF. CDR3 nucleotide sequence: TGTGCCAGCAGTGGACGGAACTATGGCTACACCTTC.